Following are 19 T cell receptor beta chains from one sample sequenced in a study of blood T cell repertoires in COVID-19. The assay was immunoSEQ multiplex PCR, and TCRdb's table has in-frame clones only and misses some. The profile covers 200,000 to 250,000 clones, with about 85% appearing a single time and about 0.93% taken by the ten largest. The sample taken for sequencing was peripheral blood. These receptor sequences come from a middle-aged man with acute or convalescent COVID-19.

V usage is TRBV6-2 or TRBV6-3 and J usage is TRBJ1-5; D call uncertain. Looked up from germline, CDR1 is MNHEY and CDR2 is SVGEGT. This CDR3 is built from 16 residues. Trimming shortened V by 2 bases and J by 0 bases, and 11 bases separated the two germline ends. CDR3 residues: CASSYGGPYSNQPQHF. The CDR3 nucleotides are TGTGCCAGCAGTTACGGAGGCCCGTATAGCAATCAGCCCCAGCATTTT.

This clone was counted between two and nine times. The gene calls are TRBV27 and TRBJ2-7, with D maybe TRBD1 (6 bases). V lost 2 bases to trimming and J lost 2 bases, with 13 bases between them. The CDR3 contains 15 residues. Germline-derived CDR1 and CDR2 are MNHEY and SMNVEV (reference sequence). Here the CDR3 reads CASSLDTTGTYEQYF. The DNA for the CDR3 is TGTGCCAGCAGTTTAGACACGACAGGAACCTACGAGCAGTACTTC.

This clone was detected only a few times. The chain has TRBV6-5 and TRBJ1-1; D remains ambiguous. Trimming left V 7 bases short and J 2 bases short, with 17 bases between. This CDR3 region has 15 residues. Germline loops: CDR1 MNHEY, CDR2 SVGAGI. The CDR3: CASTMDGGLNTEAFF. The CDR3 bases are TGTGCCAGCACCATGGACGGCGGACTTAACACTGAAGCTTTCTTT.

The V call is TRBV3-1 (or the pseudogene TRBV3-2), the J call TRBJ1-1, with D unresolved. Trimming left V 0 bases short and J 11 bases short, with 7 bases between. This CDR3 contains 11 residues. Germline-derived CDR1 and CDR2 are LGHDT and YNNKEL (reference sequence). The CDR3 region is CASSQDLEAFF. The DNA of the CDR3 is TGTGCCAGCAGCCAAGATCTTGAGGCTTTCTTT.

In nucleotides, the CDR3 is TGTGCCAGTAGTCCCGGGACAGGGCGGCGGGACTATGGCTACACCTTC. It is translated as CASSPGTGRRDYGYTF. The chain carries TRBV19 and TRBJ1-2; 9 bases line up with TRBD1. The germline CDR1 and CDR2 sequences are LNHDA and SQIVND (reference sequence). V was clipped by 5 bases and J by 3 bases; unmatched bases: 10. The CDR3 runs 16 residues.

The rearrangement links TRBV3-1 (or the pseudogene TRBV3-2) to TRBJ2-7, with D unresolved. Trimming shortened V by 4 bases and J by 2 bases, and 6 bases separated the two germline ends. There are 12 residues in the CDR3. Germline CDR1 and CDR2: LGHDT and YNNKEL (reference sequence). CDR3 residues: CASSLHPYEQYF. The DNA for the CDR3 is TGTGCCAGCAGCCTCCATCCCTACGAGCAGTACTTC.

The chain recombines TRBV11-2 with TRBJ1-2; the match to TRBD1 covers 7 bases. CDR3 length equals 17 residues. From germline, CDR1 is SGHAT and CDR2 FQNNGV. V dropped 4 bases and J dropped 0; count of bases not matched to a gene: 11. DNA for the CDR3: TGTGCCAGCAGCTCAGTGACAGGGACCTTAGCTAACTATGGCTACACCTTC. Protein product: CASSSVTGTLANYGYTF. Full variable domain (remainder filled in from reference TRBV11-2 and TRBJ1-2): EAGVAQSPRYKIIEKRQSVAFWCNPISGHATLYWYQQILGQGPKLLIQFQNNGVVDDSQLPKDRFSAERLKGVDSTLKIQPAKLEDSAVYLCASSSVTGTLANYGYTFGSGTRLTVV.

J is TRBJ2-2 and V is TRBV7-2; D unclear. V lost 1 base and J 6 bases, leaving 9 bases between the germline ends. This CDR3 has 14 amino acids. The germline V gene has CDR1 SGHTA and CDR2 FQGNSA. The DNA of the CDR3 is TGTGCCAGCAGCTTAGGGGCCTGGGCCGGGGAGCTGTTTTTT. This codes for CASSLGAWAGELFF.

The chain recombines TRBV7-9 with TRBJ1-4; D is ambiguous. The CDR3 extends over 15 amino acids. V was pared by 1 base and J by 4 bases, with 10 bases between. Germline CDR1 SEHNR, CDR2 FQNEAQ (reference sequence). CDR3 sequence: CASSLGIDFNEKLFF. CDR3 nucleotides: TGTGCCAGCAGCTTAGGGATAGACTTTAATGAAAAACTGTTTTTT. The entire variable domain, with the rest obtained from reference TRBV7-9 and TRBJ1-4, is as follows: DTGVSQNPRHKITKRGQNVTFRCDPISEHNRLYWYRQTLGQGPEFLTYFQNEAQLEKSRLLSDRFSAERPKGSFSTLEIQRTEQGDSAMYLCASSLGIDFNEKLFFGSGTQLSVL.

The chain couples TRBV13 to TRBJ2-6, with 11 bases lining up with TRBD1. The CDR3 contains 17 residues. Germline V gene data show CDR1 as PRHDT and CDR2 as FYEKMQ (reference sequence). Germline trimming cut 4 bases from V and 3 bases from J; bases unmatched to any gene: 5. Here the CDR3 reads CASSWTGGEGGANVLTF. The CDR3 DNA reads as TGTGCCAGCAGCTGGACAGGGGGCGAAGGTGGGGCCAACGTCCTGACTTTC.

The chain uses TRBV7-9 and TRBJ1-2, with D uncertain. Trimming pared 5 bases from V and 13 bases from J, leaving 20 bases between. Germline-derived CDR1 and CDR2 are SEHNR and FQNEAQ (reference sequence). This CDR3 has 13 amino acids. As DNA, the CDR3 is TGTGCCAGCAGCCAAGACATAGCGACACGGCGCACCTTC. This sequence encodes CASSQDIATRRTF.

The chain uses TRBV2 and TRBJ1-3; D not resolved. The CDR3 totals 16 residues. V gave up 7 bases and J gave up 2 bases, with 18 bases separating them. The V gene's germline CDR1 is SNHLY and CDR2 FYNNEI. Written as DNA, the CDR3 is TGTGCCAGCAAGATCCGAAGTCAGGTCGCTGGAAACACCATATATTTT. It translates to CASKIRSQVAGNTIYF.

CDR3 protein: CASWGGTGITDTQYF. The DNA of the CDR3 is TGTGCCAGTTGGGGGGGGACAGGGATCACAGATACGCAGTATTTT. The chain recombines TRBV19 with TRBJ2-3; 9 bases map to TRBD1. Germline V gene lookup returns CDR1 LNHDA and CDR2 SQIVND (reference sequence). The CDR3 runs to 15 residues. Losses at the gene ends were 8 bases for V and 2 bases for J; bases not matched to a gene: 8. Supplemented by reference TRBV19 and TRBJ2-3, the full variable domain reads DGGITQSPKYLFRKEGQNVTLSCEQNLNHDAMYWYRQDPGQGLRLIYYSQIVNDFQKGDIAEGYSVSREKKESFPLTVTSAQKNPTAFYLCASWGGTGITDTQYFGPGTRLTVL.

V usage is TRBV5-4 and J usage is TRBJ1-1, with 7 bases identical to TRBD1. The CDR3 runs 15 residues. In germline, CDR1 is SGHNT, CDR2 YYREEE (reference sequence). Unmatched junction bases numbered 10, after V lost 5 bases and J lost 3 bases. The CDR3 here is CASSSNRGVDTEAFF. In DNA, the CDR3 is TGTGCCAGCAGTAGTAACAGGGGTGTTGACACTGAAGCTTTCTTT.

V gene TRBV6-4 combines with J gene TRBJ1-5; tentatively, D is TRBD1 (6 bases). CDR1 is MRHNA and CDR2 is SNTAGT in the germline V gene. The ends were cut back, 0 bases at V and 2 bases at J, with 8 bases in the middle. This CDR3 spans 15 amino acids. CDR3 sequence (DNA): TGTGCCAGCAGTGACTCACAGGGTCGCAATCAGCCCCAGCATTTT. It codes for CASSDSQGRNQPQHF.

The rearrangement uses TRBV5-4 and TRBJ1-2; D is perhaps TRBD1 (6 bases). Germline V gene data show CDR1 as SGHNT and CDR2 as YYREEE (reference sequence). This CDR3 region has 15 residues. V was cut by 2 bases and J by 4 bases, with 15 bases left in between. The CDR3: CASSLGGGSPYGYTF. The CDR3 region has the DNA TGTGCCAGCAGCTTAGGGGGAGGGAGTCCCTATGGCTACACCTTC. Using reference TRBV5-4 and TRBJ1-2 for the parts outside the CDR3, the full variable domain is ETGVTQSPTHLIKTRGQQVTLRCSSQSGHNTVSWYQQALGQGPQFIFQYYREEENGRGNFPPRFSGLQFPNYSSELNVNALELDDSALYLCASSLGGGSPYGYTFGSGTRLTVV.

The chain joins TRBV15 to TRBJ2-2; D unclear. Between the trimmed V and J ends, which lost 0 bases and 1 base, there was a span of 6 bases. Germline V gene lookup returns CDR1 LNHNV and CDR2 YYDKDF (reference sequence). This CDR3 contains 15 residues. CDR3 loop: CATSRDTGNTGELFF. The DNA for the CDR3 is TGTGCCACCAGCAGAGATACCGGGAACACCGGGGAGCTGTTTTTT.

The table lists this clone with a count of one. The CDR3 sequence: CASSTTVTTNEKLFF. In nucleotides, the CDR3 is TGTGCCAGCAGCACGACAGTCACAACTAATGAAAAACTGTTTTTT. This rearrangement joins TRBV7-9 to TRBJ1-4, with a tentative D call TRBD1 (5 bases). V dropped 5 bases and J dropped 0 bases, with 10 bases sitting between them. The CDR3 is 15 amino acids. Germline CDR1 and CDR2: SEHNR and FQNEAQ (reference sequence).

This clone was counted a single time. This chain connects TRBV6-5 to TRBJ1-5, with TRBD1 matching 8 bases. The germline gives CDR1 MNHEY, CDR2 SVGAGI. The CDR3 is made up of 15 amino acids. Trimming cost V 0 bases and J 6 bases; bases outside gene matches: 4. CDR3: CASSYSAGGGQPQHF. The CDR3 region has the DNA TGTGCCAGCAGTTACTCGGCAGGGGGCGGTCAGCCCCAGCATTTT.